This T cell receptor (beta chain) was identified during a study of blood T cells in healthy people across ages. The use of a sample-barcoded 5' primer and a J-beta primer mix characterized a second PCR of about 7 to 12 cycles. TCRdb itself ran the 5' RACE reads through MiXCR, one entry per CDR3 protein. The profile shows under 2,000,000 distinct CDR3 sequences, roughly 52% of them singletons. This CDR3 comprises 16 residues. Germline loops: CDR1 KGHSH, CDR2 LQKENI. V gave up 3 bases and J gave up 2 bases, with 14 bases separating them. The sample taken for sequencing was blood. The clonotype was recovered from a woman between 35 and 50 years old in good health. The rearrangement links TRBV18 to TRBJ2-4; TRBD1 is a possible D gene (5 bases). As DNA, the CDR3 is TGTGCCAGCTCACCCTTCCTCCAGGGAACCAAAAACATTCAGTACTTC. It encodes CASSPFLQGTKNIQYF.